The 19 T cell receptor beta chains given below trace back to one sample, sequenced in a study of cytotoxic CD8 clonotypes in ibrutinib-treated CLL. The assay was immunoSEQ multiplex PCR, and TCRdb's table has in-frame clones only and misses some. Here the sample spans approximately 60,000 clones, roughly 58% being singletons. The sequenced sample was PBMCs, obtained at disease progression, from a patient treated with ibrutinib. All receptors come from a human donor with chronic lymphocytic leukemia.

This chain links TRBV7-9 with TRBJ2-7; TRBD2 agrees at 10 bases. The germline gives CDR1 SEHNR, CDR2 FQNEAQ (reference sequence). The CDR3 is made up of 17 amino acids. Trimming at V came to 5 bases and at J to 3 bases, leaving 13 bases not matched to a gene. The CDR3 reads CASSMSSGGPQSYEQYF. The CDR3 nucleotides are TGTGCCAGCAGCATGTCTAGCGGGGGCCCTCAGAGCTACGAGCAGTACTTC.

This chain connects TRBV30 to TRBJ2-1; D assignment may be TRBD1 or TRBD2 (6 bases each). V dropped 0 bases and J dropped 6 bases, with 12 bases sitting between them. Germline V gives CDR1 GTSNPN, CDR2 SVGIG (reference sequence). The CDR3 sequence is 14 residues long. The CDR3 DNA is TGTGCCTGGAGTGTGGGGGGCGCCGGCAATGAGCAGTTCTTC. Translation gives CAWSVGGAGNEQFF.

A single count supports this clone. The DNA for the CDR3 is TGTGCCAGTAGCTGGACAGGGGTCGCCTACGAGCAGTACTTC. Translated: CASSWTGVAYEQYF. The gene calls are TRBV19 and TRBJ2-7, with 9 bases fitting TRBD1. CDR3 length: 14 residues. The V segment lost 6 bases and the J segment 2 bases; nucleotides outside the gene matches: 5. From germline, CDR1 is LNHDA and CDR2 SQIVND (reference sequence).

This chain connects TRBV5-1 to TRBJ2-3, with D hard to call. The V end was cut by 0 bases, the J end by 1 base, with 9 bases between. Germline V CDR1 and CDR2: SGHRS, YFSETQ. The CDR3 has 15 residues. The DNA of the CDR3 is TGCGCCAGCAGCTTGGTAGGGCAGGGCACAGATACGCAGTATTTT. Translating it yields CASSLVGQGTDTQYF.

Points on this clone: This CDR3 is also generated by other DNA sequences in the sample. The chain carries TRBV11-2 and TRBJ2-5; D might be TRBD1 (7 bases). The CDR3 loop spans 15 amino acids. V was shortened by 1 base and J by 5 bases, with 14 bases between the two germline ends. Germline V gene data show CDR1 as SGHAT and CDR2 as FQNNGV. This chain's CDR3 is CASSLARGRPETQYF. CDR3 sequence (DNA): TGTGCCAGCAGCTTAGCCAGGGGGAGGCCTGAGACCCAGTACTTC.

In this sample, this clone turned up a few times. The chain has TRBV4-1 and TRBJ2-7, with TRBD2 identical over 10 bases. This CDR3 is 17 amino acids long. The V gene's germline CDR1 is MGHRA and CDR2 YSYEKL. V shed 1 base, J shed 3 bases, and the junction held 9 bases outside the gene matches. CDR3 DNA: TGCGCCAGCAGCCAAGGGAGCGGGAGGGCCTTGATCTACGAGCAGTACTTC. It is translated as CASSQGSGRALIYEQYF.

The rearrangement uses TRBV29-1 and TRBJ2-2, with 11 bases matching TRBD2. Germline V gene lookup returns CDR1 SQVTM and CDR2 ANQGSEA. The CDR3 is 15 amino acids. V was clipped by 7 bases and J by 5 bases; unmatched bases: 9. The chain's CDR3 is CSATLLAGATGELFF. CDR3 DNA sequence: TGCAGCGCCACACTACTAGCGGGAGCAACCGGGGAGCTGTTTTTT.

The chain has TRBV6-1 and TRBJ2-3, with no clear D. The V and J ends lost 8 bases and 3 bases respectively, with 9 bases between them. The CDR3 contains 12 residues. Germline V CDR1 and CDR2: MNHNS, SASEGT. CDR3: CASSDTTDTQYF. In DNA, the CDR3 is TGTGCCAGCTCAGACACTACAGATACGCAGTATTTT.

There are a few counts of this clone. The gene calls are TRBV28 and TRBJ2-7; D is perhaps TRBD1 or TRBD2 (5 bases each). Trimming shortened V by 6 bases and J by 5 bases, and 11 bases separated the two germline ends. Per the germline V gene, CDR1 is MDHEN and CDR2 is SYDVKM. This CDR3 is built from 12 residues. CDR3 sequence: CASRGVFNEQYF. CDR3 nucleotides: TGTGCCAGCAGGGGGGTGTTCAACGAGCAGTACTTC.

The gene calls are TRBV6-6 and TRBJ2-3, with D possibly TRBD2 on 5 matching bases. V lost 8 bases, J lost 4 bases, and 13 bases lay in between. Germline V gives CDR1 MNHNY, CDR2 SVGAGI (reference sequence). This CDR3 has 13 residues. CDR3 DNA sequence: TGTGCCAGCCAGCGGCTCCATTCAGATACGCAGTATTTT. Translated, it gives CASQRLHSDTQYF.

The V and J genes are TRBV11-2 and TRBJ1-2; TRBD1 agrees at 11 bases. From germline, CDR1 is SGHAT and CDR2 FQNNGV. This CDR3 spans 14 amino acids. V lost 4 bases, J lost 8 bases, and 6 bases stayed unmatched. CDR3: CASSSRTGGGGYTF. DNA of the CDR3: TGTGCCAGCAGCTCCCGGACAGGGGGCGGAGGCTACACCTTC.

This clone was seen a few times. This rearrangement joins TRBV7-9 to TRBJ1-2; perhaps TRBD1 as D (5 bases). The CDR3 contains 12 residues. CDR1 SEHNR and CDR2 FQNEAQ come from the germline V gene (reference sequence). V shed 6 bases and J shed 2 bases, with 7 bases lying between them. Here the CDR3 DNA reads TGTGCCAGCAGGCCAGGGAACTATGGCTACACCTTC. It specifies CASRPGNYGYTF.

V is TRBV5-1 and J is TRBJ2-5; TRBD2 aligns across 11 bases. CDR1 SGHRS and CDR2 YFSETQ come from the germline V gene. The CDR3 has 16 residues. Unmatched junction bases numbered 6, after V lost 1 base and J lost 4 bases. The CDR3 bases are TGCGCCAGCAGCTTGATAGCGGGAGGGCCTCGAGAGACCCAGTACTTC. It specifies CASSLIAGGPRETQYF.

V is TRBV28 and J is TRBJ2-1, with D possibly TRBD1 on 5 matching bases. Trimming removed 3 bases from V and 0 bases from J, with 12 bases in between. Germline loops: CDR1 MDHEN, CDR2 SYDVKM. The CDR3 runs 16 residues. The CDR3 DNA sequence: TGTGCCAGCAGTTTTCAGGGCCAGATCTCCTACAATGAGCAGTTCTTC. Amino acids: CASSFQGQISYNEQFF.

The chain links TRBV7-9 to TRBJ2-7; possible D gene TRBD1, 6 bases. The germline gives CDR1 SEHNR, CDR2 FQNEAQ (reference sequence). V dropped 5 bases and J dropped 4 bases, with 9 bases sitting between them. The CDR3 has 12 amino acids. This chain's CDR3 is CASSQGSYEQYF. The CDR3 coding sequence is TGTGCCAGCAGCCAGGGGAGTTACGAGCAGTACTTC.

The CDR3 DNA reads TGTGCCAGCAGCCGCGGGGGTTCCTACGAGCAGTACTTC. Protein product: CASSRGGSYEQYF. The rearrangement joins TRBV6-6 to TRBJ2-7, with TRBD2 matching over 7 bases. J lost 1 base, V lost 6 bases, and 3 bases had no gene match. Germline lookup yields CDR1 MNHNY and CDR2 SVGAGI (reference sequence). This CDR3 contains 13 residues.

This clone came up a few times. The CDR3 bases are TGTGCCAGCAGCTTAGTTGGGAGCACCGGGGAGCTGTTTTTT. It translates to CASSLVGSTGELFF. This chain uses TRBV5-4 with TRBJ2-2; the D gene is possibly TRBD2 (5 bases). Germline loops: CDR1 SGHNT, CDR2 YYREEE (reference sequence). With 2 bases removed from V and 4 bases from J, the gap between germline ends came to 9 bases. This CDR3 has 14 residues.

The chain has TRBV19 and TRBJ2-2; D gene unclear. The CDR3 has 17 residues. The germline V and J ends were trimmed by 6 bases and 3 bases, with 20 bases remaining between them. The germline CDR1 and CDR2 sequences are LNHDA and SQIVND (reference sequence). The CDR3 loop reads CASSEQMVDWDTGELFF. CDR3 DNA: TGTGCCAGTAGCGAACAAATGGTCGACTGGGACACCGGGGAGCTGTTTTTT.

The rearrangement uses TRBV7-3 and TRBJ2-2; perhaps TRBD1 as D (5 bases). Trimming stripped 2 bases from V and 3 bases from J, with 10 bases between. The CDR3 consists of 15 residues. The germline gives CDR1 SGHTA, CDR2 FQGTGA. The chain's CDR3 is CASSLSPGYTGELFF. CDR3 sequence (DNA): TGTGCCAGCAGCTTATCACCAGGGTACACCGGGGAGCTGTTTTTT.